Listed below are T cell receptor beta chains from one sample, sequenced in a study of blood T cell repertoires in COVID-19. Using immunoSEQ multiplex PCR, the repertoire was profiled, and TCRdb retains in-frame clones only, with some absent. The table lists more than 25,000 clones, around 87% of them singletons. The sample taken for sequencing was peripheral blood. Receptor source: a man in his 60s with active COVID-19. The CDR3 runs from the conserved cysteine through the conserved F or W. The order of the fields is D gene, V gene, J gene, clone size, CDR3 DNA, CDR3 protein. The D gene is left open where the match is weak. Size is stated for part of the rows, as once, few or many counts, or as a class when the clone is expanded.

d_call: NA; v_call: TRBV21-1; j_call: TRBJ1-1; clone_size: NA; cdr3_nt: TGTGCCAGCAGCACTATTTATTACAAAGACAGGGGAAGGCTCGAAGCTTTCTTT; cdr3_aa: CASSTIYYKDRGRLEAFF
d_call: TRBD2; v_call: TRBV2; j_call: TRBJ2-3; clone_size: once; cdr3_nt: TGTGCCAGCAGTGATAGCGGGGGGGCCTCAGATACGCAGTATTTT; cdr3_aa: CASSDSGGASDTQYF
d_call: TRBD1; v_call: TRBV14; j_call: TRBJ2-7; clone_size: NA; cdr3_nt: TGTGCCAGCAGCTCACCCGGGACAGGTTTTTACGAGCAGTACTTC; cdr3_aa: CASSSPGTGFYEQYF
d_call: NA; v_call: TRBV11-3; j_call: TRBJ2-5; clone_size: NA; cdr3_nt: TGTGCCAGCAGCTCCCACACGGAGGGCCAAGAGACCCAGTACTTC; cdr3_aa: CASSSHTEGQETQYF
d_call: TRBD1; v_call: TRBV5-1; j_call: TRBJ1-1; clone_size: NA; cdr3_nt: TGCGCCAGCAGCTTGTCGACAGGGGCCCCTTTGAACACTGAAGCTTTCTTT; cdr3_aa: CASSLSTGAPLNTEAFF
d_call: NA; v_call: TRBV27; j_call: TRBJ1-4; clone_size: NA; cdr3_nt: TGTGCCAGCAGTTTATGGCAGAATGAAAAACTGTTTTTT; cdr3_aa: CASSLWQNEKLFF
d_call: NA; v_call: TRBV10-2; j_call: TRBJ2-1; clone_size: NA; cdr3_nt: TGCGCCAGCAGTGAGTCTACGGGGGACAATGAGCAGTTCTTC; cdr3_aa: CASSESTGDNEQFF
d_call: NA; v_call: TRBV7-9; j_call: TRBJ1-4; clone_size: NA; cdr3_nt: TGTGCCAGCAGCTTATGGACAGAGATTAATGAAAAACTGTTTTTT; cdr3_aa: CASSLWTEINEKLFF
d_call: NA; v_call: TRBV5-6; j_call: TRBJ1-1; clone_size: NA; cdr3_nt: TGTGCCAGCAGCTTGGGGGGGCTGGGTAGTACTGAAGCTTTCTTT; cdr3_aa: CASSLGGLGSTEAFF
d_call: NA; v_call: TRBV29-1; j_call: TRBJ1-3; clone_size: NA; cdr3_nt: TGCAGCGTTGAATCGGCAGAGACTAGAAACACCATATATTTT; cdr3_aa: CSVESAETRNTIYF
d_call: TRBD1; v_call: TRBV11-3; j_call: TRBJ2-5; clone_size: NA; cdr3_nt: TGTGCCAGCAGCAACAGGGGGCAGACCCAGTACTTC; cdr3_aa: CASSNRGQTQYF
d_call: TRBD1; v_call: TRBV7-2; j_call: TRBJ1-2; clone_size: NA; cdr3_nt: TGTGCCAGCAGCTTAGACCACAGGGGAGGTGGCTACACCTTC; cdr3_aa: CASSLDHRGGGYTF
d_call: TRBD2; v_call: TRBV12-5; j_call: TRBJ2-7; clone_size: NA; cdr3_nt: TGTGCTAGTGCCTTGGGGGGGATCGGCGAGCAGTACTTC; cdr3_aa: CASALGGIGEQYF
d_call: NA; v_call: TRBV6-6; j_call: TRBJ1-5; clone_size: few; cdr3_nt: TGTGCCAGCAGTCCCATAAACTTATACGGGAATGTTCAGCCCCAGCATTTT; cdr3_aa: CASSPINLYGNVQPQHF
d_call: NA; v_call: TRBV19; j_call: TRBJ1-4; clone_size: NA; cdr3_nt: TGTGCCAGTTGCCCTCAGGCTGCAACTAATGAAAAACTGTTTTTT; cdr3_aa: CASCPQAATNEKLFF
d_call: NA; v_call: TRBV4-1; j_call: TRBJ2-7; clone_size: NA; cdr3_nt: TGCGCCAGCAGCCAAGTTATCAGCTCCTACGAGCAGTACTTC; cdr3_aa: CASSQVISSYEQYF
d_call: NA; v_call: TRBV6-5; j_call: TRBJ1-1; clone_size: once; cdr3_nt: TGTGCCAGCATACTACAGGGTAGTACTGAAGCTTTCTTT; cdr3_aa: CASILQGSTEAFF
d_call: NA; v_call: TRBV19; j_call: TRBJ1-2; clone_size: NA; cdr3_nt: TGTGCCAGTAGTATGAAAATACAGGGTTTCGGTCGATACTATGGCTACACCTTC; cdr3_aa: CASSMKIQGFGRYYGYTF
d_call: TRBD1; v_call: TRBV25-1; j_call: TRBJ1-6; clone_size: NA; cdr3_nt: TGTGCCAGCAGTGTAAACGACAGGGGGAGTCGATCACCCCTCCACTTT; cdr3_aa: CASSVNDRGSRSPLHF
d_call: NA; v_call: TRBV3-1/TRBV3-2; j_call: TRBJ1-6; clone_size: NA; cdr3_nt: TGTGCCAGCAGCCAAGAGCCGGGAAATTCACCCCTCCACTTT; cdr3_aa: CASSQEPGNSPLHF
d_call: NA; v_call: TRBV6-6; j_call: TRBJ1-5; clone_size: NA; cdr3_nt: TGTGCCAGCAGTACGGTCCTTAATCAGCCCCAGCATTTT; cdr3_aa: CASSTVLNQPQHF
d_call: TRBD1; v_call: TRBV28; j_call: TRBJ2-7; clone_size: once; cdr3_nt: TGTGCCAGCAGTCCAGGGGGACGCTACGAGCAGTACTTC; cdr3_aa: CASSPGGRYEQYF
d_call: NA; v_call: TRBV4-1; j_call: TRBJ1-3; clone_size: NA; cdr3_nt: TGCGCCAGCAGCCAAGAGAGGCGCCTAGGAAACACCATATATTTT; cdr3_aa: CASSQERRLGNTIYF
d_call: NA; v_call: TRBV27; j_call: TRBJ2-7; clone_size: NA; cdr3_nt: TGTGCCAGCAGTGCAACAGGGACGCAGTACTTC; cdr3_aa: CASSATGTQYF
d_call: NA; v_call: TRBV2; j_call: TRBJ2-3; clone_size: few; cdr3_nt: TGTGCCAGCACCGCAACATACACAGATACGCAGTATTTT; cdr3_aa: CASTATYTDTQYF
d_call: NA; v_call: TRBV4-2; j_call: TRBJ2-3; clone_size: NA; cdr3_nt: TGTGCCAGCAGCCAAGAAGTGGCTAGCACAGATACGCAGTATTTT; cdr3_aa: CASSQEVASTDTQYF
d_call: TRBD1; v_call: TRBV5-1; j_call: TRBJ1-2; clone_size: NA; cdr3_nt: TGCGCCAGCAGCTGGGGGACAGGGGGCGGGATCGATGGCTACACCTTC; cdr3_aa: CASSWGTGGGIDGYTF
d_call: NA; v_call: TRBV2; j_call: TRBJ1-3; clone_size: NA; cdr3_nt: TGTGCCAGCAGTTTTGACACTAGCTCTGGAAACACCATATATTTT; cdr3_aa: CASSFDTSSGNTIYF
d_call: TRBD1; v_call: TRBV7-3; j_call: TRBJ2-2; clone_size: NA; cdr3_nt: TGTGCCAGCAGGAGGGACAGCAAGAACACCGGGGAGCTGTTTTTT; cdr3_aa: CASRRDSKNTGELFF
d_call: NA; v_call: TRBV6-4; j_call: TRBJ1-1; clone_size: few; cdr3_nt: TGTGCCAGCAGTGACTCCTCCAGGGGCACTGAAGCTTTCTTT; cdr3_aa: CASSDSSRGTEAFF
d_call: NA; v_call: TRBV3-1/TRBV3-2; j_call: TRBJ1-5; clone_size: NA; cdr3_nt: TGTGCCAGCAGCCAAGCCTCGGGTTCCGGGCAGCCCCAGCATTTT; cdr3_aa: CASSQASGSGQPQHF
d_call: TRBD1; v_call: TRBV6-1; j_call: TRBJ1-4; clone_size: NA; cdr3_nt: TGTGCCAGCAGAGAAGGGACAGTTAATGAAAAACTGTTTTTT; cdr3_aa: CASREGTVNEKLFF
d_call: TRBD1; v_call: TRBV11-1; j_call: TRBJ2-3; clone_size: NA; cdr3_nt: TGTGCCAGCAACGGTGGCGACAGGGGAGAAGATACGCAGTATTTT; cdr3_aa: CASNGGDRGEDTQYF
d_call: NA; v_call: TRBV7-9; j_call: TRBJ2-2; clone_size: NA; cdr3_nt: TGTGCCAGCAGCTTTTCTCAGGGTGGCACCGGGGAGCTGTTTTTT; cdr3_aa: CASSFSQGGTGELFF
d_call: TRBD2; v_call: TRBV4-1; j_call: TRBJ2-5; clone_size: NA; cdr3_nt: TGCGCCAGCAGCCAAGTTCCTAGCGGGTTCCAAGAGACCCAGTACTTC; cdr3_aa: CASSQVPSGFQETQYF
d_call: NA; v_call: TRBV4-1; j_call: TRBJ2-7; clone_size: few; cdr3_nt: TGCGCCAGCAGCCAAGCAGGATTTTCCTACGAGCAGTACTTC; cdr3_aa: CASSQAGFSYEQYF
d_call: TRBD2; v_call: TRBV5-4; j_call: TRBJ2-3; clone_size: few; cdr3_nt: TGTGCCAGCAGCTTGGGACTAGCTATGGGTAACACAGATACGCAGTATTTT; cdr3_aa: CASSLGLAMGNTDTQYF
d_call: NA; v_call: TRBV25-1; j_call: TRBJ1-1; clone_size: once; cdr3_nt: TGTGCCAGCAGTGTATTGGGGCAGAACACTGAAGCTTTCTTT; cdr3_aa: CASSVLGQNTEAFF
d_call: TRBD1; v_call: TRBV7-2; j_call: TRBJ1-3; clone_size: NA; cdr3_nt: TGTGCCAGCAGTTATGGGACAGGGGGCAGGGGAAACACCATATATTTT; cdr3_aa: CASSYGTGGRGNTIYF
d_call: NA; v_call: TRBV18; j_call: TRBJ2-3; clone_size: NA; cdr3_nt: TGTGCCAGCTCACCGGACAGTCTCACAGATACGCAGTATTTT; cdr3_aa: CASSPDSLTDTQYF
d_call: NA; v_call: TRBV3-1/TRBV3-2; j_call: TRBJ1-5; clone_size: NA; cdr3_nt: TGTGCCAGCAGCCCGGACCTCAGTGGGGGGGCGCCCCAGCATTTT; cdr3_aa: CASSPDLSGGAPQHF
d_call: TRBD1; v_call: TRBV23-1; j_call: TRBJ2-1; clone_size: NA; cdr3_nt: TGCGCCAGCAGGGGACAGTACCACTACAATGAGCAGTTCTTC; cdr3_aa: CASRGQYHYNEQFF
d_call: TRBD2; v_call: TRBV9; j_call: TRBJ2-4; clone_size: NA; cdr3_nt: TGTGCCAGCAGCGCTCGCATCGGGGGGAACATTCAGTACTTC; cdr3_aa: CASSARIGGNIQYF
d_call: TRBD1; v_call: TRBV18; j_call: TRBJ1-1; clone_size: NA; cdr3_nt: TGTGCCAGCTCACCGGGACAGGGTCTAGGTACTGAAGCTTTCTTT; cdr3_aa: CASSPGQGLGTEAFF
d_call: TRBD2; v_call: TRBV6-1; j_call: TRBJ2-1; clone_size: NA; cdr3_nt: TGTGCCAGCAGTGAACGGGGGGAGTATGAGCAGTTCTTC; cdr3_aa: CASSERGEYEQFF
d_call: NA; v_call: TRBV6-6; j_call: TRBJ1-2; clone_size: few; cdr3_nt: TGTGCCAGCAGTTACGCCCCAGGGTCGGCTAACTATGGCTACACCTTC; cdr3_aa: CASSYAPGSANYGYTF
d_call: TRBD1; v_call: TRBV6-5; j_call: TRBJ1-1; clone_size: NA; cdr3_nt: TGTGCCAGCAGTCCCCGACAGGGACGGACTGAAGCTTTCTTT; cdr3_aa: CASSPRQGRTEAFF
d_call: NA; v_call: TRBV6-5; j_call: TRBJ1-3; clone_size: NA; cdr3_nt: TGTGCCAGCAGCAATACACGGACCCAGCGGAACACCATATATTTT; cdr3_aa: CASSNTRTQRNTIYF
d_call: TRBD2; v_call: TRBV4-1; j_call: TRBJ2-3; clone_size: NA; cdr3_nt: TGCGCCAGCAGTTCTGGACTAGCGGGGGGGATCACAGATACGCAGTATTTT; cdr3_aa: CASSSGLAGGITDTQYF
d_call: NA; v_call: TRBV11-1; j_call: TRBJ1-1; clone_size: NA; cdr3_nt: TGTGCCAGCACCCCAATGAGGGTTCCGAACACTGAAGCTTTCTTT; cdr3_aa: CASTPMRVPNTEAFF
d_call: NA; v_call: TRBV13; j_call: TRBJ1-4; clone_size: once; cdr3_nt: TGTGCCAGCAGCTCAACAGGACCTAATGAAAAACTGTTTTTT; cdr3_aa: CASSSTGPNEKLFF
d_call: NA; v_call: TRBV19; j_call: TRBJ2-4; clone_size: NA; cdr3_nt: TGTGCCAGTAAGAGACAATCGGGGGCCAAAAACATTCAGTACTTC; cdr3_aa: CASKRQSGAKNIQYF
d_call: TRBD1; v_call: TRBV20-1; j_call: TRBJ1-1; clone_size: once; cdr3_nt: TGCAGTGCTAGTGTCGGGTCAGGGGGCAGAAGGGAAGCTTTCTTT; cdr3_aa: CSASVGSGGRREAFF
d_call: TRBD2; v_call: TRBV7-6; j_call: TRBJ2-6; clone_size: NA; cdr3_nt: TGTGCCAGCAGTCAGGCGGAGCGGGGGACCTCTGGGGCCAACGTCCTGACTTTC; cdr3_aa: CASSQAERGTSGANVLTF
d_call: NA; v_call: TRBV29-1; j_call: TRBJ2-7; clone_size: NA; cdr3_nt: TGCAGCGTTCTCCAGGGGATATCCTACGAGCAGTACTTC; cdr3_aa: CSVLQGISYEQYF
d_call: TRBD2; v_call: TRBV30; j_call: TRBJ2-7; clone_size: NA; cdr3_nt: TGTGCCTGGAGTGTCGGACTAGCGCGTGCGGCCGAGCAGTACTTC; cdr3_aa: CAWSVGLARAAEQYF
d_call: NA; v_call: TRBV6-5; j_call: TRBJ2-1; clone_size: NA; cdr3_nt: TGTGCCAGCAGTTTGGGGGGTCAGCGGGCATCTGAGCAGTTCTTC; cdr3_aa: CASSLGGQRASEQFF
d_call: TRBD1; v_call: TRBV9; j_call: TRBJ1-1; clone_size: NA; cdr3_nt: TGTGCCAGCAGCGCGGGGACAGGGGAAAGAAGGAACACTGAAGCTTTCTTT; cdr3_aa: CASSAGTGERRNTEAFF
d_call: TRBD1; v_call: TRBV19; j_call: TRBJ2-6; clone_size: few; cdr3_nt: TGTGCCAGTAGTACCAGGGGGCCCAGCTCTGGGGCCAACGTCCTGACTTTC; cdr3_aa: CASSTRGPSSGANVLTF